A selection of T cell receptor beta chains follows, all from one sample in a study of a mutant IDH1 vaccine in newly diagnosed glioma. Clones were read by immunoSEQ multiplex PCR, and TCRdb kept only the in-frame ones, dropping some. This table holds about 25,000 clones, 55% to 75% found once. No antigen has been assigned to these receptors. Sequences were derived from peripheral blood mononuclear cells (PBMCs), sampled from a glioma patient whose treatment included an IDH1 peptide vaccine. The receptors here all came from a man aged 18-30 years with glioma. Some clones in this sample may be carry-over from other donors' samples. Each CDR3 is given with its conserved first and last residue. A D gene is named only where the DNA matches it firmly. A row's size may be missing; if present it is once, few, many or a size class.

size: .
D: .
J: TRBJ2-2
V: TRBV4-3
DNA: TGCGCCAGCAGCCAAGAACCCCTGAACACCGGGGAGCTGTTTTTT
CDR3: CASSQEPLNTGELFF

size: .
D: .
J: TRBJ1-1
V: TRBV4-3
DNA: TGCGCCAGCAGCCAAGAAAGGGGGGGCCCGTTAGCTTTCTTT
CDR3: CASSQERGGPLAFF

size: .
D: .
J: TRBJ1-5
V: TRBV30
DNA: TGTGCCTGGCAAGGATCCCCCAATCAGCCCCAGCATTTT
CDR3: CAWQGSPNQPQHF

size: .
D: .
J: TRBJ1-1
V: TRBV10-3
DNA: TGTGCCATCAGAGGGTTGAACACTGAAGCTTTCTTT
CDR3: CAIRGLNTEAFF

size: .
D: .
J: TRBJ1-5
V: TRBV5-4
DNA: TGTGCCAGCGAGGACAGACCCGGTCCCATCAATCAGCCCCAGCATTTT
CDR3: CASEDRPGPINQPQHF

size: .
D: .
J: TRBJ1-5
V: TRBV30
DNA: TGTGCCTGGAGTGAGGGCAGGGCGAGCAATCAGCCCCAGCATTTT
CDR3: CAWSEGRASNQPQHF

size: .
D: .
J: TRBJ2-7
V: TRBV5-1
DNA: TGCGCCAGCAGCTTGGGAACATTAACCTACGAGCAGTACTTC
CDR3: CASSLGTLTYEQYF

size: .
D: .
J: TRBJ1-3
V: TRBV7-3
DNA: TGTGCCAGCAGCTTAGATAGGGATTCTGGAAACACCATATATTTT
CDR3: CASSLDRDSGNTIYF

size: .
D: .
J: TRBJ1-2
V: TRBV27
DNA: TGTGCCACTCCAAAGGGGGATTCCAACCGCACCTATGGCTACACCTTC
CDR3: CATPKGDSNRTYGYTF

size: .
D: .
J: TRBJ1-2
V: TRBV6-6
DNA: TGTGCCAGCATGCAGGGATTGGACTATGGCTACACCTTC
CDR3: CASMQGLDYGYTF

size: .
D: TRBD1
J: TRBJ2-7
V: TRBV7-2
DNA: TGTGCCAGCAGCTTGAACAGGGGCGCCTACGAGCAGTACTTC
CDR3: CASSLNRGAYEQYF

size: .
D: .
J: TRBJ1-1
V: TRBV6-5
DNA: TGTGCCAGCAGTCGCAGTGGGGGGGGGAACACTGAAGCTTTCTTT
CDR3: CASSRSGGGNTEAFF

size: few
D: TRBD1
J: TRBJ1-2
V: TRBV6-6
DNA: TGTGCCAGCAATATCGACAGGGCTCAGGGCTACACCTTC
CDR3: CASNIDRAQGYTF

size: few
D: .
J: TRBJ1-6
V: TRBV7-2
DNA: TGTGCCAGCAGTCTCGATTCTTCAGTACCCCTCCACTTT
CDR3: CASSLDSSVPLHF

size: .
D: .
J: TRBJ2-6
V: TRBV25-1
DNA: TGTGCCACATATGGGGCCAACGTCCTGACTTTC
CDR3: CATYGANVLTF

size: .
D: TRBD1
J: TRBJ2-7
V: TRBV2
DNA: TGTGCCAGCAGTGACCAGACAGGGGCTTACTACGAGCAGTACTTC
CDR3: CASSDQTGAYYEQYF

size: .
D: .
J: TRBJ1-3
V: TRBV7-2
DNA: TGTGCCAGCAGCTTATATGGTCATCTAATTCTGGGGCCTGGAAACACCATATATTTT
CDR3: CASSLYGHLILGPGNTIYF

size: .
D: .
J: TRBJ2-3
V: TRBV29-1
DNA: TGCAGCGTTGAAGGAGAGGGATCCAGATCAGATACGCAGTATTTT
CDR3: CSVEGEGSRSDTQYF

size: .
D: TRBD2
J: TRBJ2-1
V: TRBV6-4
DNA: TGTGCCAGCAGTGACTCAACTAGCGGGAGCGATGAGCAGTTCTTC
CDR3: CASSDSTSGSDEQFF

size: few
D: .
J: TRBJ1-1
V: TRBV7-2
DNA: TGTGCCAGCAGCTTAGGGGGGTGGACTTTCTTT
CDR3: CASSLGGWTFF

size: .
D: .
J: TRBJ2-7
V: TRBV2
DNA: TGTGCCAGCAGACGGGAAATCGGTCTGAACGAGCAGTACTTC
CDR3: CASRREIGLNEQYF

size: .
D: TRBD2
J: TRBJ2-7
V: TRBV27
DNA: TGTGCCAGCAGCCATCGGCTAGCGGGAGCGGGCGAGCAGTACTTC
CDR3: CASSHRLAGAGEQYF

size: .
D: TRBD1
J: TRBJ2-7
V: TRBV5-4
DNA: TGTGCCAGCAACCCGGGACAGGGGTTAGGCGAGCAGTACTTC
CDR3: CASNPGQGLGEQYF

size: .
D: .
J: TRBJ2-3
V: TRBV9
DNA: TGTGCCAGCAGTGTCGGCGGGGGCCTACTTAGCACAGATACGCAGTATTTT
CDR3: CASSVGGGLLSTDTQYF

size: .
D: .
J: TRBJ1-6
V: TRBV4-1
DNA: TGCGCCAGCAGCCAAGAGTGGGACGGGGAATATAATTCACCCCTCCACTTT
CDR3: CASSQEWDGEYNSPLHF

size: few
D: .
J: TRBJ1-1
V: TRBV7-9
DNA: TGTGCCAGCAGCTTAGGAGGGGGGAGGCTGACTGAAGCTTTCTTT
CDR3: CASSLGGGRLTEAFF

size: .
D: .
J: TRBJ2-2
V: TRBV29-1
DNA: TGCAGCGTTCCGACAGGGAACACCGGGGAGCTGTTTTTT
CDR3: CSVPTGNTGELFF